This is a list of T cell receptor beta chains from one sample in a study. From the RT-PCR reads, TCRdb called clonotypes with MiXCR, one entry per CDR3 protein. The sample contains around 700,000 distinct CDR3 sequences, approximately 15% of which appear only once. The sample consisted of memory CD4+ T cells from blood. The receptors derive from a female donor in good health, serving as a healthy control. Both conserved end residues are part of each CDR3. Each record gives: V gene, clone size, J gene, D gene, CDR3 protein, CDR3 DNA. D genes are given only for firm matches. Size is omitted from some rows. Given values are once, few, many or a class for expanded clones.

TRBV3-1	few	TRBJ2-7	TRBD2	CASSPTTSGTQPYEQYF	TGTGCCAGCAGCCCAACGACTAGCGGGACGCAACCCTACGAGCAGTACTTC
TRBV7-2	many	TRBJ2-3	.	CASSLTSYFGAELTDTQYF	TGTGCCAGCAGCTTGACGTCCTACTTCGGCGCGGAACTCACAGATACGCAGTATTTT
TRBV20-1	many	TRBJ2-3	.	CSARDHWTQYF	TGCAGTGCTAGAGATCATTGGACGCAGTATTTT
TRBV6-6	few	TRBJ2-2	.	CASTLGGGGTGELFF	TGTGCCAGCACATTAGGGGGGGGAGGCACCGGGGAGCTGTTTTTT
TRBV5-1	.	TRBJ1-1	TRBD1	CASRKGTGGSNTEAFF	TGCGCCAGCCGCAAAGGGACAGGGGGATCGAACACTGAAGCTTTCTTT
TRBV5-1	.	TRBJ1-1	TRBD1	CASSLGDRANTEAFF	TGCGCCAGCAGCTTGGGGGACAGGGCCAACACTGAAGCTTTCTTT
TRBV9	many	TRBJ2-1	.	CASSESGFYNEQFF	TGTGCCAGCAGCGAGTCAGGGTTCTACAATGAGCAGTTCTTC
TRBV30	few	TRBJ1-1	TRBD1	CAWRTQGATEAFF	TGTGCCTGGAGAACACAGGGGGCCACTGAAGCTTTCTTT
TRBV27	many	TRBJ1-2	TRBD1	CASSLFGQADAIHYGYTF	TGTGCCAGCAGTTTATTTGGACAGGCCGACGCGATTCATTATGGCTACACCTTC
TRBV12-3/TRBV12-4	.	TRBJ2-3	TRBD2	CASSLVGLAGVGTQYF	TGTGCCAGCAGTTTAGTGGGACTAGCGGGAGTGGGTACGCAGTATTTT
TRBV7-2	many	TRBJ2-3	.	CASSLANTDTQYF	TGTGCCAGCAGCTTAGCCAACACAGATACGCAGTATTTT
TRBV7-9	many	TRBJ1-1	.	CASSLGQMNTEAFF	TGTGCCAGCAGTTTAGGACAGATGAACACTGAAGCTTTCTTT
TRBV20-1	.	TRBJ1-1	.	CSARKITRDTEAFF	TGCAGTGCTAGAAAGATCACACGAGACACTGAAGCTTTCTTT
TRBV5-1	many	TRBJ1-6	TRBD1	CASSSTGQNNSPLHF	TGCGCCAGCAGCTCGACGGGACAGAATAATTCACCCCTCCACTTT
TRBV5-1	.	TRBJ1-4	.	CASSLVTGGDEKLFF	TGCGCCAGCAGCTTGGTGACAGGAGGAGATGAAAAACTGTTTTTT
TRBV7-7	.	TRBJ2-5	.	CASSASGMETQYF	TGTGCCAGCAGCGCAAGTGGCATGGAGACCCAGTACTTC
TRBV7-2	few	TRBJ2-5	.	CASSSPGTKETQYF	TGTGCCAGCAGCTCGCCCGGGACCAAAGAGACCCAGTACTTC
TRBV7-9	.	TRBJ1-5	TRBD1	CASSWAGGGNQPQHF	TGTGCCAGCAGCTGGGCAGGGGGAGGCAATCAGCCCCAGCATTTT
TRBV29-1	.	TRBJ1-4	.	CSVGEGAEKLFF	TGCAGCGTTGGGGAGGGAGCTGAAAAACTGTTTTTT
TRBV12-3/TRBV12-4	many	TRBJ2-3	TRBD2	CASSPGVTSGSDTQYF	TGTGCCAGCAGCCCTGGGGTAACTAGCGGGTCAGATACGCAGTATTTT
TRBV6-5	many	TRBJ2-3	TRBD2	CASSRSGRSTDTQYF	TGTGCCAGCAGTCGGAGCGGGAGGTCGACAGATACGCAGTATTTT
TRBV10-3	.	TRBJ2-2	.	CAIEDRSGNSGNTGELFF	TGTGCCATCGAAGATCGGTCAGGCAACTCTGGAAACACCGGGGAGCTGTTTTTT